These 25 T cell receptor beta chains share one sample of origin, sequenced in a study of PD-1 and CTLA-4 blockade in melanoma. Clones were read by immunoSEQ multiplex PCR, and TCRdb kept only the in-frame ones, dropping some. The sample lists 25,000 to 35,000 clones, around 90% occurring once. Sequenced material: CD8+ T cells from peripheral blood, taken from a patient given anti-PD-1 treatment. The receptors were gathered from a human donor with melanoma.

The genes are TRBV30 and TRBJ1-5, with D possibly matching TRBD1 (6 bases). This CDR3 has 12 residues. V was clipped by 4 bases and J by 6 bases, with 10 bases between them. CDR1 and CDR2 from the germline V gene are GTSNPN and SVGIG (reference sequence). The CDR3 protein is CAWNREGQPQHF. The DNA of the CDR3 is TGTGCCTGGAACAGGGAAGGTCAGCCCCAGCATTTT.

The chain has TRBV27 and TRBJ2-1, with 10 bases fitting TRBD1. V was clipped by 0 bases and J by 6 bases; unmatched bases: 5. CDR3 size: 16 residues. Germline assignment: CDR1 MNHEY and CDR2 SMNVEV (reference sequence). CDR3 residues: CASSLSGGTGVNEQFF. DNA for the CDR3: TGTGCCAGCAGTTTATCAGGGGGGACAGGGGTCAATGAGCAGTTCTTC.

The chain recombines TRBV9 with TRBJ2-7, with unresolved D. This CDR3 has 13 amino acids. Germline V lookup: CDR1 SGDLS, CDR2 YYNGEE. V lost 0 bases, J lost 2 bases, and 6 bases lay in between. The CDR3 DNA is TGTGCCAGCAGCGTAGGTCAGACCTACGAGCAGTACTTC. Its protein is CASSVGQTYEQYF.

The chain carries TRBV12-3 or TRBV12-4 and TRBJ2-1; TRBD1 aligns across 8 bases. V gave up 3 bases and J gave up 14 bases; unmatched junction bases: 0. The CDR3 totals 10 residues. The CDR3 spells CASSLGQEFF. In DNA form, the CDR3 reads TGTGCCAGCAGTTTGGGACAGGAGTTCTTC.

V gene TRBV6-2 or TRBV6-3 combines with J gene TRBJ2-3; 8 bases are shared with TRBD2. This CDR3 has 16 amino acids. Germline V gene lookup returns CDR1 MNHEY and CDR2 SVGEGT. The junction had 11 bases not matched to a gene; V was cut back by 4 bases and J by 5 bases. This CDR3 is CASSFPTGGLRDTQYF. CDR3 coding DNA: TGTGCCAGCAGTTTCCCGACGGGGGGGCTGAGAGATACGCAGTATTTT.

This rearrangement joins TRBV30 to TRBJ2-1; no reliable D call. Germline assignment: CDR1 GTSNPN and CDR2 SVGIG (reference sequence). V was cut by 0 bases and J by 4 bases, with 7 bases left in between. This CDR3 has 13 amino acids. CDR3 nucleotides: TGTGCCTGGAGTGTGAACTTTTACAATGAGCAGTTCTTC. As protein: CAWSVNFYNEQFF.

CDR3 nucleotides: TGTGCCAACTCAGGGGGCGGCGGGCTGAACACCGGGGAGCTGTTTTTT. This codes for CANSGGGGLNTGELFF. The rearrangement joins TRBV7-9 to TRBJ2-2; 8 positions agree with TRBD1. This CDR3 has 16 amino acids. Looked up from germline, CDR1 is SEHNR and CDR2 is FQNEAQ (reference sequence). Unmatched junction bases numbered 11, after V lost 10 bases and J lost 1 base. The full variable domain, its missing parts supplied by reference TRBV7-9 and TRBJ2-2, is DTGVSQNPRHKITKRGQNVTFRCDPISEHNRLYWYRQTLGQGPEFLTYFQNEAQLEKSRLLSDRFSAERPKGSFSTLEIQRTEQGDSAMYLCANSGGGGLNTGELFFGEGSRLTVL.

CDR3 in DNA: TGTGCCATCAGTGAGGGACTAGCGGAGATCACAGATACGCAGTATTTT. This sequence encodes CAISEGLAEITDTQYF. The rearrangement links TRBV10-3 to TRBJ2-3; 10 nucleotides line up with TRBD2. Trimming took 2 bases from V and 2 from J; bases not matched to a gene: 4. The CDR3 is 16 amino acids. Germline CDR1 and CDR2: ENHRY and SYGVKD.

This chain links TRBV19 with TRBJ2-7; 11 bases map to TRBD2. This CDR3 region has 16 residues. The ends lost 5 bases at V and 0 bases at J; junction bases unmatched: 6. Germline V gene sequence: CDR1 LNHDA, CDR2 SQIVND (reference sequence). The CDR3 loop is CASSLSTSGTSYEQYF. The DNA of the CDR3 is TGTGCCAGTAGTCTTTCGACTAGCGGGACCTCCTACGAGCAGTACTTC.

The chain has TRBV11-2 and TRBJ2-5; 13 nucleotides line up with TRBD2. This CDR3 contains 18 residues. CDR1 SGHAT and CDR2 FQNNGV come from the germline V gene. The J segment lost 1 base and the V segment lost 0 bases, leaving 5 bases of the junction unmatched. The DNA of the CDR3 is TGTGCCAGCAGCTTAGAGTGGACTAGCGGGGGACCCCAAGAGACCCAGTACTTC. Encoded protein: CASSLEWTSGGPQETQYF.

The J gene is TRBJ2-3, the V gene TRBV6-4; possibly TRBD1 for D (6 bases). Trimming cost V 3 bases and J 3 bases, with 13 bases left between them. Germline CDR1 and CDR2: MRHNA and SNTAGT. This CDR3 has 15 amino acids. CDR3 in DNA: TGTGCCAGCAGTGAGAGGGCAGGGGTTACAGATACGCAGTATTTT. Translated: CASSERAGVTDTQYF.

The rearrangement uses TRBV7-9 and TRBJ2-1; no reliable D call. The CDR3 covers 12 residues. Looked up from germline, CDR1 is SEHNR and CDR2 is FQNEAQ (reference sequence). Trimming shortened V by 5 bases and J by 7 bases, and 9 bases separated the two germline ends. The CDR3 sequence is CASSQVENEQFF. For the CDR3, the DNA is TGTGCCAGCAGCCAGGTGGAGAATGAGCAGTTCTTC.

The chain uses TRBV28 and TRBJ2-7; 14 bases agree with TRBD2. V lost 11 bases, J lost 4 bases, and 16 bases stayed unmatched. CDR3 length equals 17 residues. The V gene's germline CDR1 is MDHEN and CDR2 SYDVKM. The CDR3 sequence is CASLKGLAGAVTYEQYF. CDR3 DNA sequence: TGTGCCTCCTTGAAGGGACTAGCGGGAGCGGTGACGTACGAGCAGTACTTC.

The V gene is TRBV19, the J gene TRBJ2-7, with 9 bases aligning to TRBD1. Per germline, CDR1 LNHDA and CDR2 SQIVND (reference sequence). V lost 3 bases to trimming and J lost 3 bases; unmatched junction nucleotides: 6. The CDR3 runs 15 residues. The CDR3: CASSIWTGVDYEQYF. In DNA form, the CDR3 reads TGTGCCAGTAGTATTTGGACAGGGGTTGACTACGAGCAGTACTTC.

The chain joins TRBV7-2 to TRBJ2-7; TRBD2 agrees at 8 bases. Unmatched junction bases numbered 12, after V lost 7 bases and J lost 4 bases. The CDR3 totals 15 residues. The germline gives CDR1 SGHTA, CDR2 FQGNSA. The CDR3 loop is CASTPGGESLYEQYF. The CDR3 DNA reads as TGTGCCAGCACACCGGGGGGGGAATCATTATACGAGCAGTACTTC.

The chain recombines TRBV27 with TRBJ1-3, with D maybe TRBD1 (5 bases). Germline lookup yields CDR1 MNHEY and CDR2 SMNVEV (reference sequence). The V end lost 10 bases, the J end lost 0 bases, and 13 bases lay between the germline ends. The CDR3 is 14 residues long. The DNA of the CDR3 is TGTGCCAACGGCGGGGCCGCCTCTGGAAACACCATATATTTT. Translated: CANGGAASGNTIYF.

The chain uses TRBV7-8 and TRBJ1-4; D is possibly TRBD1 (5 bases). This CDR3 contains 17 residues. Germline V gene lookup returns CDR1 SGHVS and CDR2 FQNEAQ. Trimming removed 0 bases from V and 3 bases from J, with 14 bases in between. In nucleotides, the CDR3 is TGTGCCAGCAGCTTAGCAGGCGGGGGTTGGGCTAATGAAAAACTGTTTTTT. Encoded protein: CASSLAGGGWANEKLFF.

The rearrangement links TRBV29-1 to TRBJ2-1; 11 nucleotides agree with TRBD1. The CDR3 totals 17 residues. Trimming cost V 7 bases and J 0 bases; bases outside gene matches: 11. The germline gives CDR1 SQVTM, CDR2 ANQGSEA. The chain's CDR3 is CSGTGTGGSSSYNEQFF. CDR3 nucleotides: TGCAGCGGAACCGGGACAGGGGGAAGTAGCTCCTACAATGAGCAGTTCTTC.

The chain combines TRBV24-1 with TRBJ1-1, with D unclear. The CDR3 loop spans 16 amino acids. The V end was cut by 1 base, the J end by 0 bases, with 11 bases between. CDR1 and CDR2 (germline): KGHDR, SFDVKD. The CDR3 region is CATSDFFPPMNTEAFF. As DNA, the CDR3 is TGTGCCACCAGTGATTTCTTTCCTCCGATGAACACTGAAGCTTTCTTT.

In this sample, this clone turned up a few times. The chain is built from TRBV6-5 and TRBJ1-1; D not resolved. This CDR3 is built from 13 residues. Germline CDR1 and CDR2: MNHEY and SVGAGI. Trimming removed 6 bases at V and 7 bases at J, with 15 bases between. In DNA form, the CDR3 reads TGTGCCAGCAGCCCCGGGGAGGCATTTGAAGCTTTCTTT. Translating gives CASSPGEAFEAFF.

This clone was picked up one time. The chain joins TRBV7-9 to TRBJ2-2; D could derive from TRBD1 or TRBD2 (5 bases each). V was clipped by 5 bases and J by 1 base, with 17 bases between them. The germline V gene encodes CDR1 SEHNR and CDR2 FQNEAQ (reference sequence). CDR3 length equals 17 residues. CDR3 coding DNA: TGTGCCAGCAGCCCCCCCGGGGCAGAAGAGAACACCGGGGAGCTGTTTTTT. It encodes CASSPPGAEENTGELFF.

The chain combines TRBV25-1 with TRBJ2-2; D gene unclear. Between the trimmed V and J ends, which lost 5 bases and 6 bases, there was a span of 4 bases. Germline values: CDR1 MGHDK, CDR2 SYGVNS. There are 11 residues in the CDR3. This CDR3 reads CASSLAGELFF. CDR3 nucleotide sequence: TGTGCCAGCAGTTTAGCCGGGGAGCTGTTTTTT.

This clone came up once. The genes are TRBV6-5 and TRBJ2-2; TRBD1 matches 9 bases. This CDR3 comprises 14 residues. After removal of 4 bases from V and 7 bases from J, the junction contained 4 bases not matched to a gene. Looked up from germline, CDR1 is MNHEY and CDR2 is SVGAGI. CDR3 protein: CASSWGQGNGELFF. The CDR3 coding sequence is TGTGCCAGCAGTTGGGGACAGGGAAACGGGGAGCTGTTTTTT.

This clone was counted a single time. CDR3 nucleotide sequence: TGTGCCAGCAGCTGGGACAGGCCTGCTGAAGCTTTCTTT. Protein: CASSWDRPAEAFF. The chain has TRBV21-1 and TRBJ1-1; the table's D call, TRBD1, was not checked against the DNA. TRBV21-1 is noted as a pseudogene. The CDR3 totals 13 residues.

V is TRBV27 and J is TRBJ1-1; D gene ambiguous. This CDR3 region has 15 residues. The V gene lost 3 bases and the J gene lost 0 bases, with 11 bases spanning the gap. Germline CDR1 MNHEY, CDR2 SMNVEV (reference sequence). CDR3 region: CASSLSRPLNTEAFF. In DNA, the CDR3 is TGTGCCAGCAGTTTGAGCCGGCCTCTGAACACTGAAGCTTTCTTT.